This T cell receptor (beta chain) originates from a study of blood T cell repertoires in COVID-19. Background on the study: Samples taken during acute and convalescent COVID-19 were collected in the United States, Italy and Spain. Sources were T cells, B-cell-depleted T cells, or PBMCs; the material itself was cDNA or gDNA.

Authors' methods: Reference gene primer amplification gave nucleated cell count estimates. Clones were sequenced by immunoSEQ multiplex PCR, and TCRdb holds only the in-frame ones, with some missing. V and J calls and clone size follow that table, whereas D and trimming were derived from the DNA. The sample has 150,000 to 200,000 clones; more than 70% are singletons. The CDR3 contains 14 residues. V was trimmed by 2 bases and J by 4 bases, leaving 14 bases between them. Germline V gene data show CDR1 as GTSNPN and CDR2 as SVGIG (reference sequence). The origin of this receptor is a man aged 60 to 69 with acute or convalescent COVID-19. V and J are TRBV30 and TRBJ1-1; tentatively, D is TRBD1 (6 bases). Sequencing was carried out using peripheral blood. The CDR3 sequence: CAWSSLRGGTEAFF. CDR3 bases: TGTGCCTGGAGTTCTCTTAGGGGGGGCACTGAAGCTTTCTTT.